This T cell receptor beta chain was sequenced in a study of blood T cell repertoires in COVID-19. For the study at large: Both acute and convalescent COVID-19 samples were obtained from the United States, Italy and Spain. In each case, the material was cDNA or gDNA derived from T cells, B-cell-depleted T cells, or PBMCs.

Trimming pared 0 bases from V and 4 bases from J, leaving 10 bases between. CDR3 length equals 14 residues. Germline CDR1 SGHRS, CDR2 YFSETQ. Original methodology: Amplification from reference gene primers served as the basis for estimated nucleated cell counts. The table came from immunoSEQ multiplex PCR; TCRdb's copy has only in-frame clones and leaves some out. V and J calls and clone size follow that table, whereas D and trimming were derived from the DNA. The table includes 40,000 or so clones, roughly 90% detected once. Sequencing was done on a sample of peripheral blood. This clonotype originated in a human donor in a cohort sampled during active COVID-19. V usage is TRBV5-1 and J usage is TRBJ1-1; D not resolved. The CDR3 sequence: CASSLVGRSTEAFF. The DNA of the CDR3 is TGCGCCAGCAGCTTGGTGGGGAGAAGCACTGAAGCTTTCTTT.